This TCR beta chain was captured by sequencing in a study of cytomegalovirus exposure and HLA in healthy donors. General study findings and limits: Most TCRs appeared rarely, but some public TCRs recurred in many donors. Reports indicate that TCR beta sequences accurately predicted the HLA-A and HLA-B alleles of most subjects. It was taken for granted in presence/absence analyses that sequencing depth across donors was roughly uniform.

The PCR had 60 Vbeta and 13 Jbeta primers. Method: immunoSEQ multiplex PCR; TCRdb's copy keeps in-frame clones and lacks some. The sample has around 100,000 clones, approximately 80% seen once. This CDR3 region has 14 residues. Germline assignment: CDR1 MGHDK and CDR2 SYGVNS. With 8 bases removed from V and 5 bases from J, the gap between germline ends came to 18 bases. On this clone itself: Its antigen is not known.

This clonotype was obtained from a woman younger than 45 in good health and CMV-seronegative. V is TRBV25-1 and J is TRBJ2-5; TRBD1 is a possible D gene (6 bases). Specimen: PBMCs. Here the CDR3 reads CASQGRMRVETQYF. CDR3 nucleotides: TGTGCCAGCCAGGGGCGGATGAGGGTGGAGACCCAGTACTTC.